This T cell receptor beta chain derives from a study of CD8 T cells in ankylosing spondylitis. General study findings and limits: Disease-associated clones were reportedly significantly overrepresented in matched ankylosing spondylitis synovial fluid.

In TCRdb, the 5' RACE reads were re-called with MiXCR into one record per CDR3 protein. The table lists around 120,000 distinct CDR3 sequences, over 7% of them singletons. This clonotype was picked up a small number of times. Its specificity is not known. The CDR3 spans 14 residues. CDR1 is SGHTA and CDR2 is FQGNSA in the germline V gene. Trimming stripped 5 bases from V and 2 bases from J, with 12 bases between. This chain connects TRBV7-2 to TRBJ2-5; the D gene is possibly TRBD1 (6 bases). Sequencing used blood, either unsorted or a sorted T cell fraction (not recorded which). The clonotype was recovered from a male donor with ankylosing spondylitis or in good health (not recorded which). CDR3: CASSATGVQETQYF. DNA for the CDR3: TGTGCCAGCAGCGCGACAGGTGTTCAAGAGACCCAGTACTTC. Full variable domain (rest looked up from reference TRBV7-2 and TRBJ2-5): GAGVSQSPSNKVTEKGKDVELRCDPISGHTALYWYRQSLGQGLEFLIYFQGNSAPDKSGLPSDRFSAERTGGSVSTLTIQRTQQEDSAVYLCASSATGVQETQYFGPGTRLLVL.